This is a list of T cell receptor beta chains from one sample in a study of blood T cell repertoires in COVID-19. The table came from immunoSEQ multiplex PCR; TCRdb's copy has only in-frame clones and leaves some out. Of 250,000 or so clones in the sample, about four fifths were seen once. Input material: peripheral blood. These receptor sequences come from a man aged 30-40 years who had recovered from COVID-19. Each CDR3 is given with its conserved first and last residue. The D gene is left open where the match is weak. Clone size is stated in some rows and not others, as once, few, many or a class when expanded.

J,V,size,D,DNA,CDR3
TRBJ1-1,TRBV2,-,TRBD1,TGTGCCAGCAGCCTTACAGGGGGCAGTGAAGCTTTCTTT,CASSLTGGSEAFF
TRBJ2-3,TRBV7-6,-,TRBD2,TGTGCCAGCAGCTTGTTAGCGGGGGGGCCAACAGATACGCAGTATTTT,CASSLLAGGPTDTQYF
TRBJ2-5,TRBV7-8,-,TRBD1,TGTGCCAGCAGCTTGGACAGGAAAGAGACCCAGTACTTC,CASSLDRKETQYF
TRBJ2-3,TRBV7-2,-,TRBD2,TGTGCCAGCAGCCGGACTAGCGGGATCACAGATACGCAGTATTTT,CASSRTSGITDTQYF
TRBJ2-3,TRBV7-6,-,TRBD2,TGTGCCAGCAGCTCCCCGGGACTAGCGGGGGATACGCAGTATTTT,CASSSPGLAGDTQYF
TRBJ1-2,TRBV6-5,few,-,TGTGCCAGCTCCGCCCCCGGGACAAACTATGGCTACACCTTC,CASSAPGTNYGYTF
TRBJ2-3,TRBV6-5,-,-,TGTGCCAGCAGTTACGCTGGGGGCGGCACAGATACGCAGTATTTT,CASSYAGGGTDTQYF
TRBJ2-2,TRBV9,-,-,TGTGCCAGCAGCGTAGTCCCGGGGGGCTCGAACACCGGGGAGCTGTTTTTT,CASSVVPGGSNTGELFF
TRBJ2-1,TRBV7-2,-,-,TGTGCCAGCAGCTTAGTAGGACTCAACAATGAGCAGTTCTTC,CASSLVGLNNEQFF
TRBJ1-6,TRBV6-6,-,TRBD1,TGTGCCAGCAGTAACCGGGACAGACATAATTCACCCCTCCACTTT,CASSNRDRHNSPLHF
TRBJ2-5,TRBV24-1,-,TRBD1,TGTGCCACCAGTGACAGGGGGCTTGAAGAGACCCAGTACTTC,CATSDRGLEETQYF
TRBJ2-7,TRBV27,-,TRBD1,TGTGCCAGCGGGCGGGACAGGGGGCGCCTACCAACCTACGAGCAGTACTTC,CASGRDRGRLPTYEQYF
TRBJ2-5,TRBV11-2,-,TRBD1,TGTGCCAGCAGCCTCGGGACAGAACCCACTCAAGAGACCCAGTACTTC,CASSLGTEPTQETQYF
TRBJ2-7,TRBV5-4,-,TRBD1,TGTGCCAGCGGAAACAGGGGCCCGTTGGACGAGCAGTACTTC,CASGNRGPLDEQYF
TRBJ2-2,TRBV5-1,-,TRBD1,TGCGCCAGCAGCTTTGATTCACCGGGACAGGGTGACACCGGGGAGCTGTTTTTT,CASSFDSPGQGDTGELFF
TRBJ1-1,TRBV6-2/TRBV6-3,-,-,TGTGCCAGCAGTTACTCCCTCGTAGGAGACACTGAAGCTTTCTTT,CASSYSLVGDTEAFF
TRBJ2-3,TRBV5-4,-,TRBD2,TGTGCCAGCAGCTTGCGGGAGGGGATTACAGATACGCAGTATTTT,CASSLREGITDTQYF
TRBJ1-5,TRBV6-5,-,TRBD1,TGTGCCAGCAGGTCAGGGGGGCTCAATCAGCCCCAGCATTTT,CASRSGGLNQPQHF
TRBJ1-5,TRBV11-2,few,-,TGTGCCAGCAGCTTAGGGCAGGGCTGGCCCCAGCATTTT,CASSLGQGWPQHF
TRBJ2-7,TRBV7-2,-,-,TGTGCCAGCAGCTCCGGCGGGGTCTTCTACGAGCAGTACTTC,CASSSGGVFYEQYF
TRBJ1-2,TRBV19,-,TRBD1,TGTGCCAGTAGTATGGGGGACAGCCATGGCTACACCTTC,CASSMGDSHGYTF
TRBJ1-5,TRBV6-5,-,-,TGTGCCAGCGAAGGCGGGGAGGGGACTCAGCCCCAGCATTTT,CASEGGEGTQPQHF
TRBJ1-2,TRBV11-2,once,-,TGTGCCAGCAGCTTAGTCCGTTTGCAGGCCGAAGGGGACTTC,CASSLVRLQAEGDF
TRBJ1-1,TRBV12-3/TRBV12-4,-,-,TGTGCCAGCAGCCCCGGGGTTGCTGAAGCTTTCTTT,CASSPGVAEAFF
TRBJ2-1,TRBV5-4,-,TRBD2,TGTGCCAGCAGCCCTCGACTAGCGGGGAACTACAATGAGCAGTTCTTC,CASSPRLAGNYNEQFF
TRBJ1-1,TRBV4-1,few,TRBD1,TGCGCCAGCAGCCACGCGGACAGGCGTGAAGCTTTCTTT,CASSHADRREAFF
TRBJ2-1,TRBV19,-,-,TGTGCCAGCTCTAGGTGGTCTGAGCAGTTCTTC,CASSRWSEQFF
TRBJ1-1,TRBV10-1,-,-,TGCGCCAGCAGTAAAGACTTCTCGAGCACTGAAGCTTTCTTT,CASSKDFSSTEAFF
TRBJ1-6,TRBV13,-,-,TGTGCCAGCAGCTTGGGGGCTTCACCCCTCCACTTT,CASSLGASPLHF
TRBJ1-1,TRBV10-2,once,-,TGCGCCAGCAGTCGAACAGGGATTGCTGAAGCTTTCTTT,CASSRTGIAEAFF
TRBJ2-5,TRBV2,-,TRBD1,TGTGCCAGCAGTTCCGGGACAGGGACCGGGACCCAGTACTTC,CASSSGTGTGTQYF
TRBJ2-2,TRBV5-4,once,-,TGTGCCAGCACTCCTGGGGGGGCGTTCGTGAACACCGGGGAGCTGTTTTTT,CASTPGGAFVNTGELFF
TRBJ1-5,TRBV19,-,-,TGTGCCAGTAGCCCGAGAAGGCGGACTGGGGATCAGCCCCAGCATTTT,CASSPRRRTGDQPQHF
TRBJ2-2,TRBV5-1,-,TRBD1,TGCGCCAGCAGGCCGGGGACAGGGGTTCCGGGCACCGGGGAGCTGTTTTTT,CASRPGTGVPGTGELFF
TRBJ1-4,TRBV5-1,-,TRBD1,TGCGCCAGCAGCCTACAGCCGGGACAGGGGAATGAAAAACTGTTTTTT,CASSLQPGQGNEKLFF
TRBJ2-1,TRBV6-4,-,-,TGTGCCAGAACGCCGTCGGTTTCGTACAATGAGCAGTTCTTC,CARTPSVSYNEQFF
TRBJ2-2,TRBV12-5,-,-,TGTGCTAGTGGTTTGCCGGGGGATGGCACCGGGGAGCTGTTTTTT,CASGLPGDGTGELFF
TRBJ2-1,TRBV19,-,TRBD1,TGTGCCAGTAGTGCGGGGTCAGGGGGCGCTTTCTCCTACAATGAGCAGTTCTTC,CASSAGSGGAFSYNEQFF
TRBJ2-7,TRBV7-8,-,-,TGTGCCAGCAGCTTAGGAGGGGGTCGAGAGCAGTACTTC,CASSLGGGREQYF
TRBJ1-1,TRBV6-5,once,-,TGTGCCAGCAGTTACTCGTACCGTATAGGACTAACTGAAGCTTTCTTT,CASSYSYRIGLTEAFF
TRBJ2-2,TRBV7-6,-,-,TGTGCCAGCAGCTTATTGCTCTTCGGTAGCGCCGGGGAGCTGTTTTTT,CASSLLLFGSAGELFF
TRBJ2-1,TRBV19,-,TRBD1,TGTGCCAGTAGTATACCCGGACAGGGGAACGGAAATGAGCAGTTCTTC,CASSIPGQGNGNEQFF
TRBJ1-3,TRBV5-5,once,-,TGTGCCAGCAGCTCCAGAGGCTCTGGAAACACCATATATTTT,CASSSRGSGNTIYF
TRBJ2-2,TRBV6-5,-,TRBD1,TGTGCCAGCAGTTATTACAGGGGCTACACCGGGGAGCTGTTTTTT,CASSYYRGYTGELFF
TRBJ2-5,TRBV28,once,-,TGTGCCAGCAATCGACAGGTCCGGGAGACCCAGTACTTC,CASNRQVRETQYF
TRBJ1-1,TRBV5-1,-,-,TGCGCCAGCAGCTTTCGACAGAACACTGAAGCTTTCTTT,CASSFRQNTEAFF
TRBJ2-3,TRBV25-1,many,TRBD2,TGTGCCAGCCGATCGGCCCTAGCGGGAGGACGTGGCACGCAGTATTTT,CASRSALAGGRGTQYF
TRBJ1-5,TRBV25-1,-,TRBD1,TGTGCCAGCAGAGGACAGGGGGCAGGTCAGCCCCAGCATTTT,CASRGQGAGQPQHF
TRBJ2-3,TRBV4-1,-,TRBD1,TGCGCCAGCAGCCAAATAAAACAGGGGGCAGATACGCAGTATTTT,CASSQIKQGADTQYF
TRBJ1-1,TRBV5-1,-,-,TGCGCCAGCAGCGAAAATCACAGTGAAAACACTGAAGCTTTCTTT,CASSENHSENTEAFF
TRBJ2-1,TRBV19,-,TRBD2,TGTGCCAGTAACCCCCTCAGCGGGGGGGCAGAAGAGCAGTTCTTC,CASNPLSGGAEEQFF
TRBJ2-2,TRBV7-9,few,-,TGTGCCAGCAGCTCAAACACCGGGGAGCTGTTTTTT,CASSSNTGELFF
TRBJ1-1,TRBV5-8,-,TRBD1,TGTGCCAGCAGCCCACCGACAGGGAGGAACACTGAAGCTTTCTTT,CASSPPTGRNTEAFF